This T cell receptor beta chain derives from a study of T cells in Graves' hyperthyroidism and ophthalmopathy. Germline V lookup: CDR1 SGHTS, CDR2 YDEGEE. V was pared by 4 bases and J by 4 bases, with 7 bases of the junction left unmatched. CDR3 length: 15 residues. TCR beta CDR3 regions were amplified from RNA transcripts. The TCR CDR3 was amplified in a first-round RT-PCR using the HTBI primer set. TCRdb reprocessed the multiplex PCR reads via MiXCR and lists one record per CDR3 protein. The sample contains approximately 640,000 distinct CDR3 sequences, 45% of which appear only once. The source is an adult man with Graves' disease, either hyperthyroidism or ophthalmopathy (not recorded which). The chain is built from TRBV5-8 and TRBJ1-5; 8 nucleotides match TRBD1. Specimen: peripheral blood or thyroid tissue (not recorded which). In nucleotides, the CDR3 is TGTGCCAGCAGCGGCGACAGGGGTGGGAATCAGCCCCAGCATTTT. This gives the protein CASSGDRGGNQPQHF.